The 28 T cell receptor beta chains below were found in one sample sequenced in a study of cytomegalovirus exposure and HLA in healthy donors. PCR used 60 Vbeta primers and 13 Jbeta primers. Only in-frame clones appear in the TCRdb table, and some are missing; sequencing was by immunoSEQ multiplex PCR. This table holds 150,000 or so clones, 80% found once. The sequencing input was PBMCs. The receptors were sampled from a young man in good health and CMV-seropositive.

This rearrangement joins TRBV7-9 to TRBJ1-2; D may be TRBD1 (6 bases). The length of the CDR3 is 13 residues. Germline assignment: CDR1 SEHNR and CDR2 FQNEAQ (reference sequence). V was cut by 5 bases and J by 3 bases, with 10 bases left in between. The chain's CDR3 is CASSPQGDYGYTF. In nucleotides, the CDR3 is TGTGCCAGCAGCCCACAGGGAGACTATGGCTACACCTTC.

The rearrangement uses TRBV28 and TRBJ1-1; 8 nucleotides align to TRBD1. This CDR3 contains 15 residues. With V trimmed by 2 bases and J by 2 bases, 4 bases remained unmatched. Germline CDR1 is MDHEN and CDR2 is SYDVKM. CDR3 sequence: CASSLMDRDNTEAFF. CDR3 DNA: TGTGCCAGCAGTTTAATGGACAGGGATAACACTGAAGCTTTCTTT. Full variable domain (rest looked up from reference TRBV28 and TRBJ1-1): DVKVTQSSRYLVKRTGEKVFLECVQDMDHENMFWYRQDPGLGLRLIYFSYDVKMKEKGDIPEGYSVSREKKERFSLILESASTNQTSMYLCASSLMDRDNTEAFFGQGTRLTVV.

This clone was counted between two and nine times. The CDR3 here is CASRETGLYYEQYF. The CDR3 coding sequence is TGTGCCAGCAGAGAGACGGGACTATACTACGAGCAGTACTTC. J is TRBJ2-7 and V is TRBV13, with 7 bases fitting TRBD2. The CDR3 length is 14 residues. Germline V gene lookup returns CDR1 PRHDT and CDR2 FYEKMQ (reference sequence). The V gene end was trimmed by 6 bases and the J gene end by 3 bases; junction bases not matched to a gene: 8.

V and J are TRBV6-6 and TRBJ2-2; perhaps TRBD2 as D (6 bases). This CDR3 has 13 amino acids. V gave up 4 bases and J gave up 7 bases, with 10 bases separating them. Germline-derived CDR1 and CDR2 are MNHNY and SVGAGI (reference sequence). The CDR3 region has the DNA TGTGCCAGCAGTTCACGGCGGGGCGGGGAGCTGTTTTTT. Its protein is CASSSRRGGELFF.

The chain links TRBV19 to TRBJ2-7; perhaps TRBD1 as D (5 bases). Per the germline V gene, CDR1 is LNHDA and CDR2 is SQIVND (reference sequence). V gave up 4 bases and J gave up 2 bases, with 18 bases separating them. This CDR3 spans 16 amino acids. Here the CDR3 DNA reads TGTGCCAGTAGTACCTCCCCCGGCAGGGCCCCCTACGAGCAGTACTTC. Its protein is CASSTSPGRAPYEQYF.

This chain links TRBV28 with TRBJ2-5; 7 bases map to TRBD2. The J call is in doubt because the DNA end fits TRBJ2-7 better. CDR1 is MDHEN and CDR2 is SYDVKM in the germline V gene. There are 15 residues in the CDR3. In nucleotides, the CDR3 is TGTGCCAGCAGTTTGCGCGGGAGTGGCTCCTACGAGCAGTACTTC. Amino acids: CASSLRGSGSYEQYF.

CDR3 sequence (DNA): TGTGCCAGCAGCTATGGGATACAGGGGGACTATGGCTACACCTTC. Translation gives CASSYGIQGDYGYTF. This chain uses TRBV7-2 with TRBJ1-2; TRBD1 agrees at 8 bases. The CDR3 runs 15 residues. The trim removed 4 bases at V and 3 bases at J, leaving 7 bases unmatched. The germline gives CDR1 SGHTA, CDR2 FQGNSA.

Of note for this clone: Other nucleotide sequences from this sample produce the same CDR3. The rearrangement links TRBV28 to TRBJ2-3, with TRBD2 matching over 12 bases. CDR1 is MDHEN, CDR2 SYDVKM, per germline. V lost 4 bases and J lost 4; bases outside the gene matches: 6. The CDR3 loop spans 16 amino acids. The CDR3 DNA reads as TGTGCCAGCAGTTCGAGACTAGCGGGAGACTCAGATACGCAGTATTTT. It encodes CASSSRLAGDSDTQYF.

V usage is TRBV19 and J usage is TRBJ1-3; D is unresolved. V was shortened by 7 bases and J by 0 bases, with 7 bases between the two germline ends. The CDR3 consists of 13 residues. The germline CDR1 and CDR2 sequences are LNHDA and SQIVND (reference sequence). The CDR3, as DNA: TGTGCCAGTACAACCAGCTCTGGAAACACCATATATTTT. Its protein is CASTTSSGNTIYF.

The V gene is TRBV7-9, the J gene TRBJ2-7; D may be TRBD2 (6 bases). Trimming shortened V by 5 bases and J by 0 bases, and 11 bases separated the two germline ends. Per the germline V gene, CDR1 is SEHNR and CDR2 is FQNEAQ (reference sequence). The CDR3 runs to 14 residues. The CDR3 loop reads CASSLGGTSYEQYF. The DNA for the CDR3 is TGTGCCAGCAGCCTAGGCGGGACCTCCTACGAGCAGTACTTC. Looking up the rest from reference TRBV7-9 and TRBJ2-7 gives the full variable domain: DTGVSQNPRHKITKRGQNVTFRCDPISEHNRLYWYRQTLGQGPEFLTYFQNEAQLEKSRLLSDRFSAERPKGSFSTLEIQRTEQGDSAMYLCASSLGGTSYEQYFGPGTRLTVT.

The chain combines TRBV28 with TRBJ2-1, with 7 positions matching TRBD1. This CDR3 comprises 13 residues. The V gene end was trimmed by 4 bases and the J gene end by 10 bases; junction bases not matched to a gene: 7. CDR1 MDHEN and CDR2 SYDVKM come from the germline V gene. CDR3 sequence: CASSWPPGQEQFF. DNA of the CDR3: TGTGCCAGCAGTTGGCCCCCGGGACAGGAGCAGTTCTTC.

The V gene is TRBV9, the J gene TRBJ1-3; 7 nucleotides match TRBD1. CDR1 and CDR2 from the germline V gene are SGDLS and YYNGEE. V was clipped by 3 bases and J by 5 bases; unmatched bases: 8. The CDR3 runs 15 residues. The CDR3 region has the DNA TGTGCCAGCAGCGCTACAGGGGCAGAGAGAAACACCATATATTTT. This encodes CASSATGAERNTIYF.

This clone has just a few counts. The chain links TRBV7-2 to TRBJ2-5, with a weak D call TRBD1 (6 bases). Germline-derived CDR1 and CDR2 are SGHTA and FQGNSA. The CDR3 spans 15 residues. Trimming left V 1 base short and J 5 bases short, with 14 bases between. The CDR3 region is CASSLDRAGRETQYF. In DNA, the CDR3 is TGTGCCAGCAGCTTAGACAGGGCAGGCAGGGAGACCCAGTACTTC.

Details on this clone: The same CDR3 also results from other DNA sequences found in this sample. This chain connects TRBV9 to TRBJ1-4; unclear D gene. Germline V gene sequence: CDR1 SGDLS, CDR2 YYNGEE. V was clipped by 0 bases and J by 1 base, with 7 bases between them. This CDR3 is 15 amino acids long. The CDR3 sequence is CASSVGGGTNEKLFF. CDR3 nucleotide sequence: TGTGCCAGCAGCGTAGGAGGAGGAACTAATGAAAAACTGTTTTTT. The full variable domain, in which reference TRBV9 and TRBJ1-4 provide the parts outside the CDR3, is DSGVTQTPKHLITATGQRVTLRCSPRSGDLSVYWYQQSLDQGLQFLIQYYNGEERAKGNILERFSAQQFPDLHSELNLSSLELGDSALYFCASSVGGGTNEKLFFGSGTQLSVL.

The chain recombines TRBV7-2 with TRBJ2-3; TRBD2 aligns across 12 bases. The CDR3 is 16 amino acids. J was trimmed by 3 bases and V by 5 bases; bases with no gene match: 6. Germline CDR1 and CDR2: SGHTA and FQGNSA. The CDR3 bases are TGTGCCAGCAGCATACGGACTAGCGGGAAGACAGATACGCAGTATTTT. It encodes CASSIRTSGKTDTQYF.

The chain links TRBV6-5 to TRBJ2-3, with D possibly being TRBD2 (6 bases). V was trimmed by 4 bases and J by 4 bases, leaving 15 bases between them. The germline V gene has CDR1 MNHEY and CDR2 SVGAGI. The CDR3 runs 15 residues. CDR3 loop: CASSSDGSGADTQYF. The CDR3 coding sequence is TGTGCCAGCAGTTCGGACGGGAGTGGTGCAGATACGCAGTATTTT.

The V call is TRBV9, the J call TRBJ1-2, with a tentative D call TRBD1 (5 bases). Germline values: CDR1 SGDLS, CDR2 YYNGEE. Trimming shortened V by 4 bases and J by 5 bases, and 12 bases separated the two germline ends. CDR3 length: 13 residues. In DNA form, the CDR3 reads TGTGCCAGCAGCCCGCGGGGCCCTTATGGCTACACCTTC. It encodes CASSPRGPYGYTF.

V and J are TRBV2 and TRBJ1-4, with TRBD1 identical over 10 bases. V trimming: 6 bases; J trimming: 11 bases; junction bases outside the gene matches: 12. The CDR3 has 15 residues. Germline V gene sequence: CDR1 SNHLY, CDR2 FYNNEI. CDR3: CASRSPGTGVGKLFF. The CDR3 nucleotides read TGTGCCAGCAGAAGCCCCGGGACAGGGGTTGGGAAACTGTTTTTT.

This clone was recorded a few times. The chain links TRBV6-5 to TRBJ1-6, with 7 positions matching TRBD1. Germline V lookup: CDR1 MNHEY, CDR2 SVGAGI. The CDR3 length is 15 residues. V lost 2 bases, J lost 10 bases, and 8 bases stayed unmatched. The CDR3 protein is CASSYRPGGRSPLHF. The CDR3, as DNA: TGTGCCAGCAGTTACAGGCCAGGGGGGAGGTCACCCCTCCACTTT.

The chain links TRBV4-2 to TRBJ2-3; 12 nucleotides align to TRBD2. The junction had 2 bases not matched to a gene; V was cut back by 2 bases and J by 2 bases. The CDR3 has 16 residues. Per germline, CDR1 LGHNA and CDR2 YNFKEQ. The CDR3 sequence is CASSQWTSGITDTQYF. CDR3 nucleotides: TGTGCCAGCAGCCAATGGACTAGCGGGATCACAGATACGCAGTATTTT.

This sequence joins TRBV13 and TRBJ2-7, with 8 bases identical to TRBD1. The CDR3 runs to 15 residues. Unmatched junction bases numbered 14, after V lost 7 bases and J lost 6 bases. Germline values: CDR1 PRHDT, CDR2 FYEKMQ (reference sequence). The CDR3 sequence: CASKSSRTGLSEQYF. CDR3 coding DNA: TGTGCCAGCAAATCAAGTAGGACAGGGCTGAGCGAGCAGTACTTC. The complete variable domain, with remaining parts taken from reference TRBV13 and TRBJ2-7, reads AAGVIQSPRHLIKEKRETATLKCYPIPRHDTVYWYQQGPGQDPQFLISFYEKMQSDKGSIPDRFSAQQFSDYHSELNMSSLELGDSALYFCASKSSRTGLSEQYFGPGTRLTVT.

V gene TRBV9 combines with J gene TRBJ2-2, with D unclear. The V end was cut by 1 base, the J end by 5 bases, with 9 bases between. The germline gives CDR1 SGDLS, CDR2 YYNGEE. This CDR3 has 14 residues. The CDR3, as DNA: TGTGCCAGCAGCGTACAAGATAGAACCGGGGAGCTGTTTTTT. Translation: CASSVQDRTGELFF.

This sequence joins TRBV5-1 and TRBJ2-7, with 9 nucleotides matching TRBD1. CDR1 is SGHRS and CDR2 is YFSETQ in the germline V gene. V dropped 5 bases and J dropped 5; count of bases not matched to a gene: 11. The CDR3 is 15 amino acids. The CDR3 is CASSRSPGQGNEQYF. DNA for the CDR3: TGCGCCAGCAGTAGGAGCCCGGGACAGGGAAACGAGCAGTACTTC.

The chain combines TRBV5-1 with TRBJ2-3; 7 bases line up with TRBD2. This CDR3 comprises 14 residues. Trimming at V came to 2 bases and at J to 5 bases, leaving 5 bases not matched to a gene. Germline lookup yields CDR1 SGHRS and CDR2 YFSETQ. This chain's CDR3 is CASSFGGRGDTQYF. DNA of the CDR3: TGCGCCAGCAGCTTTGGCGGGAGAGGAGATACGCAGTATTTT.

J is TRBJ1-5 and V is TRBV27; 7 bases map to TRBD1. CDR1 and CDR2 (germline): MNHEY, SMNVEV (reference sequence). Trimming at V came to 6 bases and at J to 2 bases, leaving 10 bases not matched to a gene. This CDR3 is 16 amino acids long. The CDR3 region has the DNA TGTGCCAGCAGGCCTACCGGGACAGTGGGCAATCAGCCCCAGCATTTT. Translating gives CASRPTGTVGNQPQHF.

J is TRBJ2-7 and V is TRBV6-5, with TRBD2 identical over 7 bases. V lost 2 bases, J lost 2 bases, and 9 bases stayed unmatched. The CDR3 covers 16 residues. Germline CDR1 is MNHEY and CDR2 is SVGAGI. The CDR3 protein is CASSYAGGRLAYEQYF. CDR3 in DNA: TGTGCCAGCAGTTACGCAGGCGGGAGACTCGCCTACGAGCAGTACTTC.

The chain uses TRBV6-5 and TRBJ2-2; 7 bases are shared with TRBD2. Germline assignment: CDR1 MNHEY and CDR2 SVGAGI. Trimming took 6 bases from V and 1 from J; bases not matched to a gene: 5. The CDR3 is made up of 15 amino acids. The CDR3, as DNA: TGTGCCAGCAGGGGGGGGTGGCAGAACACCGGGGAGCTGTTTTTT. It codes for CASRGGWQNTGELFF.

The DNA of the CDR3 is TGTGCCAGCAGTTTCGGGACAGGGGGCGAGCAGTACTTC. Encoded protein: CASSFGTGGEQYF. V usage is TRBV6-6 and J usage is TRBJ2-7; 11 bases are shared with TRBD1. The CDR3 has 13 amino acids. V was clipped by 4 bases and J by 6 bases; unmatched bases: 2. The germline V gene has CDR1 MNHNY and CDR2 SVGAGI (reference sequence).